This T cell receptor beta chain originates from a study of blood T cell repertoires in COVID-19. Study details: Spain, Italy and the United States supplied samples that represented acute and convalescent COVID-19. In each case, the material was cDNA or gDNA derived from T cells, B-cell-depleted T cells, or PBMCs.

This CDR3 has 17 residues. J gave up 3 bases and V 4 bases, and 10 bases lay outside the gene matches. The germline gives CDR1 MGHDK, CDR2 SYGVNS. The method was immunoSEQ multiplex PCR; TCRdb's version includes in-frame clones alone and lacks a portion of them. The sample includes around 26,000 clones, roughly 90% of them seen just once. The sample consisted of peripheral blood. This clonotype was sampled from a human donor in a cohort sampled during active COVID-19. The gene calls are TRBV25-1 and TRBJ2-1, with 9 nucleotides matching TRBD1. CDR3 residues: CASSARTGGQRYNEQFF. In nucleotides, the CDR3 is TGTGCCAGCAGTGCGAGAACAGGGGGCCAGCGCTACAATGAGCAGTTCTTC.